The rows below give T cell receptor beta chains drawn from one sample of a study of blood T cell repertoires in COVID-19. Some clones are missing from TCRdb's copy, which holds only in-frame ones; the method was immunoSEQ multiplex PCR. Of hundreds of thousands of clones in the sample, around nine tenths are singletons; the top ten hold around 6.5%. Sequenced sample: peripheral blood. The receptors come from a man aged 55 to 70 who had recovered from COVID-19. Each CDR3 is given with its conserved first and last residue. Each record gives: J gene, D gene, V gene, clone size, CDR3 protein, CDR3 DNA. A D gene is named only where the DNA matches it firmly. For some rows the clone size is stated as once, few or many, or as a class when expanded; others skip it.

TRBJ1-2 NA TRBV18 NA CASSHDAAYGYTF TGTGCCAGCTCACACGACGCGGCCTATGGCTACACCTTC
TRBJ2-5 TRBD2 TRBV18 once CASSPRVAGQETQYF TGTGCCAGCTCACCCAGGGTAGCGGGACAAGAGACCCAGTACTTC
TRBJ2-7 TRBD2 TRBV7-3 NA CASSLLAGYEQYF TGTGCCAGCAGCTTACTAGCGGGCTACGAGCAGTACTTC
TRBJ2-2 NA TRBV12-3/TRBV12-4 NA CASRGANTGELFF TGTGCCAGCAGGGGCGCGAACACCGGGGAGCTGTTTTTT
TRBJ1-5 TRBD1 TRBV5-1 NA CASSLLGQVNQPQHF TGCGCCAGCAGCTTGCTAGGACAGGTTAATCAGCCCCAGCATTTT
TRBJ1-4 NA TRBV19 NA CASSLGRANEKLFF TGTGCCAGTAGTCTTGGGAGGGCTAATGAAAAACTGTTTTTT
TRBJ1-2 NA TRBV27 NA CASRPTGLYGYTF TGTGCCAGCAGACCGACAGGCCTCTATGGCTACACCTTC
TRBJ1-2 NA TRBV6-5 NA CASSSPYNYGYTF TGTGCCAGCAGTTCCCCCTATAACTATGGCTACACCTTC
TRBJ1-2 TRBD1 TRBV28 NA CASSRQGAGGYTF TGTGCCAGCAGTCGACAGGGGGCAGGAGGCTACACCTTC
TRBJ2-7 TRBD2 TRBV7-2 NA CASSLDPSGREQYF TGTGCCAGCAGCTTAGATCCTAGCGGGAGGGAGCAGTACTTC
TRBJ2-2 TRBD2 TRBV9 NA CASSVGASGNAGELFF TGTGCCAGCAGCGTAGGAGCTAGCGGGAACGCCGGGGAGCTGTTTTTT
TRBJ1-1 TRBD1 TRBV5-1 once CASSSDRDTEAFF TGCGCCAGCAGCTCGGACAGGGATACTGAAGCTTTCTTT
TRBJ2-7 TRBD1 TRBV9 NA CASSPRGQNFYEQYF TGTGCCAGCAGCCCCAGGGGACAGAACTTCTACGAGCAGTACTTC
TRBJ2-7 NA TRBV5-1 few CASSFNPGGVEQYF TGCGCCAGCAGCTTCAATCCCGGGGGAGTGGAGCAGTACTTC
TRBJ1-4 NA TRBV19 once CASSQGKRANEKLFF TGTGCCAGTAGTCAAGGGAAGAGGGCTAATGAAAAACTGTTTTTT
TRBJ1-1 NA TRBV7-8 NA CASCLGRNTEAFF TGTGCCAGCTGCCTTGGGAGAAACACTGAAGCTTTCTTT
TRBJ2-7 TRBD2 TRBV6-5 few CASSYSWASGAEQYF TGTGCCAGCAGTTACTCGTGGGCTAGCGGGGCTGAGCAGTACTTC
TRBJ1-5 TRBD1 TRBV10-2 NA CASSDTGGVNQPQHF TGCGCCAGCAGTGACACAGGGGGCGTCAATCAGCCCCAGCATTTT
TRBJ1-1 NA TRBV12-5 NA CASGLVLARPNTEAFF TGTGCTAGTGGTTTGGTATTGGCTAGACCTAACACTGAAGCTTTCTTT
TRBJ1-1 TRBD1 TRBV2 NA CASSAGQLNTEAFF TGTGCCAGCAGTGCGGGACAGCTGAACACTGAAGCTTTCTTT
TRBJ1-5 NA TRBV19 many CASSHQGGGNQPQHF TGTGCCAGTAGTCACCAGGGCGGAGGCAATCAGCCCCAGCATTTT
TRBJ2-7 TRBD2 TRBV7-9 NA CASSLAGGGPDEQYF TGTGCCAGCAGCTTAGCGGGGGGAGGGCCGGACGAGCAGTACTTC
TRBJ2-1 TRBD1 TRBV2 NA CASSGQGAVKEQFF TGTGCCAGCAGTGGACAGGGGGCGGTCAAGGAGCAGTTCTTC
TRBJ2-1 NA TRBV28 NA CASNLRDEQFF TGTGCCAGCAATCTAAGAGATGAGCAGTTCTTC
TRBJ1-5 NA TRBV5-8 NA CASSFRRGQPQHF TGTGCCAGCAGCTTCAGACGCGGCCAGCCCCAGCATTTT
TRBJ2-5 NA TRBV5-1 once CASSPSGDAGETQYF TGCGCCAGCAGCCCATCAGGGGATGCGGGAGAGACCCAGTACTTC
TRBJ1-6 NA TRBV5-4 NA CASSSGAGSPLHF TGTGCCAGCAGCTCGGGAGCTGGTTCACCCCTCCACTTT
TRBJ2-4 NA TRBV6-2/TRBV6-3 NA CASRPGQPLAKNIQYF TGTGCCAGCAGACCTGGACAACCGCTAGCCAAAAACATTCAGTACTTC
TRBJ2-7 TRBD2 TRBV5-4 few CASSSLFAGVSYEQYF TGTGCCAGCAGCTCCCTTTTCGCGGGGGTCTCCTACGAGCAGTACTTC
TRBJ2-3 NA TRBV6-6 NA CASSSPAAETQYF TGTGCCAGCAGTTCCCCTGCCGCCGAGACGCAGTATTTT
TRBJ2-7 TRBD1 TRBV6-5 NA CASNPGTGFNEQYF TGTGCCAGCAACCCCGGGACAGGGTTTAACGAGCAGTACTTC
TRBJ1-5 TRBD1 TRBV27 NA CASSGGGQGGQPQHF TGTGCCAGCAGTGGGGGAGGACAGGGTGGGCAGCCCCAGCATTTT
TRBJ1-1 NA TRBV12-3/TRBV12-4 NA CASSLLGGTEAFF TGTGCCAGCAGTTTATTAGGAGGCACTGAAGCTTTCTTT
TRBJ1-2 NA TRBV18 NA CASSPRITGRTRGDYGYTF TGTGCCAGCTCACCGAGAATCACAGGGCGCACTCGAGGGGACTATGGCTACACCTTC
TRBJ1-5 NA TRBV28 NA CASSLTSGGYSNQPQHF TGTGCCAGCAGTTTAACCTCGGGGGGGTATAGCAATCAGCCCCAGCATTTT
TRBJ1-5 TRBD1 TRBV24-1 NA CATSPLSNGTDRNQPQHF TGTGCCACCAGTCCCCTTTCGAATGGGACAGACCGAAATCAGCCCCAGCATTTT
TRBJ2-7 NA TRBV12-2 NA CASRLRQGGQYF TGTGCAAGTCGCCTAAGACAGGGAGGGCAGTACTTC
TRBJ2-5 TRBD1 TRBV3-1/TRBV3-2 NA CASSHWDRAREETQYF TGTGCCAGCAGCCACTGGGACAGGGCGAGGGAAGAGACCCAGTACTTC
TRBJ2-3 TRBD2 TRBV18 NA CASSPPGGTDTQYF TGTGCCAGCTCACCACCGGGGGGGACAGATACGCAGTATTTT
TRBJ1-1 NA TRBV4-3 few CASSQDWGRANTEAFF TGCGCCAGCAGCCAAGACTGGGGGCGAGCCAACACTGAAGCTTTCTTT
TRBJ1-4 NA TRBV5-6 NA CASSRIGGGATNEKLFF TGTGCCAGCTCCCGAATCGGGGGGGGCGCAACTAATGAAAAACTGTTTTTT
TRBJ1-2 NA TRBV6-5 once CASRTGRTDYGYTF TGTGCCAGCAGAACGGGACGGACAGACTATGGCTACACCTTC
TRBJ2-7 NA TRBV28 NA CASSFAGVSYEQYF TGTGCCAGCAGTTTCGCAGGGGTATCCTACGAGCAGTACTTC
TRBJ2-7 NA TRBV6-7 NA CASSYPTSVYEQYF TGTGCCAGCAGTTACCCTACGAGCGTGTACGAGCAGTACTTC
TRBJ2-1 TRBD2 TRBV7-9 NA CASSLRAGGRNEQFF TGTGCCAGCAGCTTAAGGGCGGGGGGAAGGAATGAGCAGTTCTTC
TRBJ1-1 NA TRBV11-1 NA CASSFPGSREAFF TGTGCCAGCAGCTTTCCCGGGAGCAGGGAAGCTTTCTTT
TRBJ2-1 TRBD2 TRBV29-1 once CSGKTGTSPYAEGQFF TGCAGCGGTAAAACTGGGACTAGCCCTTACGCCGAGGGGCAGTTCTTC
TRBJ2-3 TRBD2 TRBV18 NA CASSPQSSGRASDTQYF TGTGCCAGCTCACCTCAGTCTAGCGGGAGGGCCTCAGATACGCAGTATTTT
TRBJ2-4 NA TRBV6-2/TRBV6-3 NA CASSSSLGRNIQYF TGTGCCAGCAGTTCTTCCCTTGGTAGAAACATTCAGTACTTC
TRBJ2-5 NA TRBV5-4 NA CASSASVLQETQYF TGTGCCAGCAGCGCTAGCGTCCTTCAAGAGACCCAGTACTTC
TRBJ1-2 TRBD1 TRBV25-1 once CASSINPGQDQMGYTF TGTGCCAGCAGTATTAACCCGGGACAGGACCAGATGGGCTACACCTTC
TRBJ2-1 NA TRBV2 NA CASTWEEQFF TGTGCCAGCACCTGGGAGGAGCAGTTCTTC
TRBJ1-6 NA TRBV11-1 few CASSLVQNNSPLHF TGTGCCAGCAGCTTGGTTCAGAATAATTCACCCCTCCACTTT
TRBJ2-1 NA TRBV2 NA CASSSERPNEQFF TGTGCCAGCAGTAGCGAGAGGCCGAATGAGCAGTTCTTC
TRBJ1-4 NA TRBV4-2 NA CASSQEGQGNEKLFF TGTGCCAGCAGCCAAGAAGGGCAGGGGAACGAAAAACTGTTTTTT
TRBJ2-3 NA TRBV5-1 NA CASSLQNTQYF TGCGCCAGCAGCTTACAGAATACGCAGTATTTT
TRBJ1-2 NA TRBV27 NA CASSSTTNYGYTF TGTGCCAGCAGTTCGACTACTAACTATGGCTACACCTTC
TRBJ2-7 NA TRBV12-3/TRBV12-4 NA CASSRTPGYEQYF TGTGCCAGCAGCCGCACGCCAGGCTACGAGCAGTACTTC
TRBJ2-1 TRBD1 TRBV19 NA CASSPDRGNEQFF TGTGCCAGTAGCCCTGACAGGGGCAATGAGCAGTTCTTC